The 12 T cell receptor beta chains below all came from one sample that was sequenced in a study of blood T cell repertoires in COVID-19. Assay: immunoSEQ multiplex PCR; the TCRdb copy retains only in-frame clones and omits some. Here the sample spans approximately 290,000 clones, around 90% being singletons. The sample was peripheral blood. Receptors originate from a young man with active or convalescent COVID-19.

The V call is TRBV4-1, the J call TRBJ2-2, with 9 nucleotides matching TRBD2. With 4 bases clipped from V and 0 bases from J, the junction kept 12 bases outside the gene matches. Per the germline V gene, CDR1 is MGHRA and CDR2 is YSYEKL. The CDR3 totals 19 residues. The CDR3 sequence is CASSRRRSGGTANTGELFF. CDR3 nucleotides: TGCGCCAGCAGCCGCCGGCGTAGCGGGGGAACCGCGAACACCGGGGAGCTGTTTTTT.

Here the CDR3 DNA reads TGTGCCAGCAGTCAATACGACCGGGACAGGCTCTACGAGCAGTACTTC. Translating gives CASSQYDRDRLYEQYF. The chain is built from TRBV7-9 and TRBJ2-7; 8 bases map to TRBD1. CDR1 is SEHNR and CDR2 is FQNEAQ in the germline V gene (reference sequence). The trim removed 6 bases at V and 3 bases at J, leaving 13 bases unmatched. The length of the CDR3 is 16 residues.

The genes are TRBV4-3 and TRBJ1-6; 10 bases fit TRBD1. The length of the CDR3 is 16 residues. Germline CDR1 and CDR2: LGHNA and YSLEER. V lost 2 bases and J lost 10; bases outside the gene matches: 8. CDR3: CASSQQTGGIRSPLHF. CDR3 sequence (DNA): TGCGCCAGCAGCCAACAGACAGGGGGCATTAGGTCACCCCTCCACTTT.

The chain recombines TRBV6-6 with TRBJ2-7; tentative D call: TRBD1 (5 bases). V gave up 7 bases and J gave up 0 bases, with 7 bases separating them. There are 12 residues in the CDR3. Germline V CDR1 and CDR2: MNHNY, SVGAGI (reference sequence). The CDR3 bases are TGTGCCAGCACTGACAGCTCCTACGAGCAGTACTTC. Its protein product is CASTDSSYEQYF.

This clone was recorded once. This chain connects TRBV10-1 to TRBJ1-1, with unresolved D. Trimming stripped 6 bases from V and 1 base from J, with 9 bases between. This CDR3 contains 13 residues. The germline CDR1 and CDR2 sequences are WNHNN and SYGVQD (reference sequence). This chain's CDR3 is CASSRNANTEAFF. DNA of the CDR3: TGCGCCAGCAGCAGAAATGCGAACACTGAAGCTTTCTTT.

The chain uses TRBV7-2 and TRBJ2-1, with TRBD2 matching 9 bases. Germline V gene data show CDR1 as SGHTA and CDR2 as FQGNSA. The CDR3 is 15 residues long. Trimming removed 6 bases from V and 6 bases from J; junction bases left unmatched: 9. The CDR3 coding sequence is TGTGCCAGCAGTCCCGCTAGCGGGGCGGGCAATGAGCAGTTCTTC. Residues: CASSPASGAGNEQFF.

The rearrangement uses TRBV21-1 and TRBJ2-7; the table gives TRBD1 as D, unverified against the DNA. TRBV21-1 is designated a pseudogene. The CDR3 has 14 residues. The CDR3 nucleotides are TGTGCCAGCAGCACCTATACAGGGCGCTACGAGCAGTACTTC. Residues: CASSTYTGRYEQYF.

A single count supports this clone. J is TRBJ2-7 and V is TRBV27, with TRBD1 matching over 8 bases. J lost 0 bases, V lost 7 bases, and 8 bases had no gene match. The CDR3 contains 15 residues. The germline V gene has CDR1 MNHEY and CDR2 SMNVEV (reference sequence). CDR3 protein: CASKMTGAFSYEQYF. DNA of the CDR3: TGTGCCAGCAAAATGACAGGGGCCTTCTCCTACGAGCAGTACTTC.

The J gene is TRBJ2-5, the V gene TRBV6-5, with TRBD2 as a possible D gene (7 bases). The CDR3 totals 14 residues. Trimming took off 8 bases at V and 2 bases at J, with 15 bases between the two ends. The germline CDR1 and CDR2 sequences are MNHEY and SVGAGI. CDR3 DNA: TGTGCCAGCGCCCTGGGGGGGCAGCAAGAGACCCAGTACTTC. It encodes CASALGGQQETQYF.

The chain combines TRBV14 with TRBJ2-3; the match to TRBD2 covers 7 bases. The trim removed 5 bases at V and 1 base at J, leaving 15 bases unmatched. This CDR3 region has 18 residues. Germline assignment: CDR1 SGHDN and CDR2 FVKESK. The CDR3 is CASSYYGIQRERTDTQYF. In DNA, the CDR3 is TGTGCCAGCAGCTATTACGGGATTCAGCGGGAACGCACAGATACGCAGTATTTT.

The CDR3 sequence: CASSLASGSSYNEQFF. The CDR3 nucleotides read TGTGCCAGCAGCTTAGCTAGCGGGAGCTCCTACAATGAGCAGTTCTTC. The chain links TRBV11-2 to TRBJ2-1, with 10 bases fitting TRBD2. Germline values: CDR1 SGHAT, CDR2 FQNNGV. V lost 1 base to trimming and J lost 0 bases; unmatched junction nucleotides: 0. This CDR3 spans 16 amino acids.

V and J are TRBV27 and TRBJ2-3, with TRBD2 as a possible D gene (6 bases). The CDR3 is 16 amino acids. Per germline, CDR1 MNHEY and CDR2 SMNVEV (reference sequence). V was trimmed by 2 bases and J by 0 bases, leaving 12 bases between them. The CDR3 protein is CASSLIAGSSTDTQYF. The CDR3 DNA reads as TGTGCCAGCAGTTTAATTGCGGGATCTAGCACAGATACGCAGTATTTT.